Shown below are 8 T cell receptor beta chains from a single sample sequenced in a study of blood T cell repertoires in COVID-19. Using immunoSEQ multiplex PCR, the repertoire was profiled, and TCRdb retains in-frame clones only, with some absent. The data contain roughly 20,000 clones, 75% to 90% of them singletons. The sample taken for sequencing was peripheral blood. The receptors originated from a man aged 65 to 85 with active COVID-19.

The chain links TRBV5-1 to TRBJ1-4, with 8 bases that match TRBD1. J was trimmed by 3 bases and V by 4 bases; bases with no gene match: 2. Looked up from germline, CDR1 is SGHRS and CDR2 is YFSETQ. There are 14 residues in the CDR3. The CDR3 DNA reads as TGCGCCAGCAGCGCACAGGGGGCTAATGAAAAACTGTTTTTT. Protein: CASSAQGANEKLFF.

The chain joins TRBV7-2 to TRBJ2-1; D ambiguous. The CDR3 extends over 14 amino acids. V lost 0 bases, J lost 4 bases, and 7 bases lay in between. Germline CDR1 reads SGHTA; CDR2 reads FQGNSA. The chain's CDR3 is CASSLAARYNEQFF. Here the CDR3 DNA reads TGTGCCAGCAGCTTAGCGGCTAGGTACAATGAGCAGTTCTTC. Full variable domain (missing parts from reference TRBV7-2 and TRBJ2-1): GAGVSQSPSNKVTEKGKDVELRCDPISGHTALYWYRQSLGQGLEFLIYFQGNSAPDKSGLPSDRFSAERTGGSVSTLTIQRTQQEDSAVYLCASSLAARYNEQFFGPGTRLTVL.

This chain uses TRBV21-1 with TRBJ1-5. TRBV21-1 is tagged as a pseudogene. CDR3 length: 14 residues. Here the CDR3 DNA reads TGTGCCTCTTCGGGGGGGAACAGCAATCAGCCCCAGCATTTT. This translates into CASSGGNSNQPQHF.

This sequence joins TRBV5-6 and TRBJ2-7; D is possibly TRBD1 (7 bases). Trimming pared 3 bases from V and 9 bases from J, leaving 19 bases between. The CDR3 has 14 amino acids. From germline, CDR1 is SGHDT and CDR2 YYEEEE. The CDR3 DNA reads as TGTGCCAGCAGCTCGGAGGGACAGCCACTGGGGCAGTACTTC. Its translation: CASSSEGQPLGQYF.

CDR3 DNA: TGTGCCAGCAGTTCGTACAGGGGAGCAGATACGCAGTATTTT. It translates to CASSSYRGADTQYF. The V gene is TRBV27, the J gene TRBJ2-3; 7 bases map to TRBD1. The germline V gene has CDR1 MNHEY and CDR2 SMNVEV (reference sequence). J gave up 4 bases and V 4 bases, and 5 bases lay outside the gene matches. This CDR3 is 14 amino acids long.

The chain is built from TRBV5-1 and TRBJ2-7; D not resolved. Germline V gives CDR1 SGHRS, CDR2 YFSETQ. Deletions cut 3 bases from V and 0 bases from J, with 10 bases between. The CDR3 sequence is 14 residues long. The CDR3 region has the DNA TGCGCCAGCAGCTCTTCAGTAGCCTCCTACGAGCAGTACTTC. This encodes CASSSSVASYEQYF. Supplemented by reference TRBV5-1 and TRBJ2-7, the full variable domain reads KAGVTQTPRYLIKTRGQQVTLSCSPISGHRSVSWYQQTPGQGLQFLFEYFSETQRNKGNFPGRFSGRQFSNSRSEMNVSTLELGDSALYLCASSSSVASYEQYFGPGTRLTVT.

The V gene is TRBV6-1, the J gene TRBJ2-2, with 7 positions matching TRBD1. In germline, CDR1 is MNHNS, CDR2 SASEGT. V trimming: 3 bases; J trimming: 3 bases; junction bases outside the gene matches: 4. This CDR3 spans 15 amino acids. The CDR3 region has the DNA TGTGCCAGCAGTGAGAACAGGGGCTACACCGGGGAGCTGTTTTTT. Protein sequence: CASSENRGYTGELFF.

The chain has TRBV12-5 and TRBJ2-7; D unresolved. Trimming took 7 bases from V and 2 from J, leaving 18 bases between them. The germline V gene has CDR1 LGHNT and CDR2 FRNRAP. The length of the CDR3 is 15 residues. The CDR3 here is CASAFSSTNTYEQYF. As DNA, the CDR3 is TGTGCTAGTGCGTTCAGTTCCACCAACACCTACGAGCAGTACTTC.